A selection of T cell receptor beta chains follows, all from one sample in a study of CD8 T cells in ankylosing spondylitis. TCRdb ran MiXCR on the 5' RACE reads and lists one entry per CDR3 protein. The table shows around 180,000 distinct CDR3 sequences, with 13% occurring only once. Sample: blood, either unsorted or a sorted T cell fraction (not recorded which). The receptors here all came from a female donor with ankylosing spondylitis or in good health (not recorded which). CDR3s include the opening cysteine and the closing phenylalanine or tryptophan. Fields, in order: V gene, clone size, J gene, D gene, CDR3 DNA, CDR3 protein. A D gene is named only where the DNA matches it firmly. Size tells how often a clone was seen (once, few, many) or the class of an expanded clone, and some rows leave it out.

TRBV18,many,TRBJ2-1,TRBD2,TGTGCCAGCTCACTCGAAGCGTTAAGCGGGAGGGCTGTTGAGCAGTTCTTC,CASSLEALSGRAVEQFF
TRBV4-3,many,TRBJ2-2,.,TGCGCCAGCAGCCAAGCAGGCGGAACTAACACCGGGGAGCTGTTTTTT,CASSQAGGTNTGELFF
TRBV5-1,many,TRBJ2-3,TRBD2,TGCGCCAGCAGCTTTGGGACTAGCAGCACAGATACGCAGTATTTT,CASSFGTSSTDTQYF
TRBV18,few,TRBJ2-2,.,TGTGCCAGCTCACGACAGCCCGAGAACACCGGGGAGCTGTTTTTT,CASSRQPENTGELFF
TRBV6-5,few,TRBJ2-1,TRBD2,TGTGCCAGCAGTTACCGGACTAGCGGGAGGGCCGGTGAGCAGTTCTTC,CASSYRTSGRAGEQFF
TRBV7-9,many,TRBJ1-2,.,TGTGCCAGCAGCTTAACCCCGGGCAGCTATGGCTACACCTTC,CASSLTPGSYGYTF
TRBV14,many,TRBJ1-5,.,TGCGCCAGCAGCCAAGATCACAATCAGCCCCAGCATTTT,CASSQDHNQPQHF
TRBV5-1,.,TRBJ2-7,.,TGCGCCAGCAGCTTTGGCAGTCAACCCTACGAGCAGTACTTC,CASSFGSQPYEQYF
TRBV7-2,many,TRBJ2-3,TRBD2,TGTGCCAGCAGCTTAACGGCTGCTAGCGGGAGCCGCACAGATACGCAGTATTTT,CASSLTAASGSRTDTQYF
TRBV24-1,many,TRBJ2-1,TRBD1,TGTGCCACCAGTGATCTAAAAACCTCAGGACAGGGCCCATACAATGAGCAGTTCTTC,CATSDLKTSGQGPYNEQFF